These T cell receptor beta chains were read from a single sample in a study of early T cells in non-severe SARS-CoV-2 infection. TCRdb re-derived calls from the 5' RACE reads in MiXCR, one entry per CDR3 protein. The sample lists some 81,000 distinct CDR3 sequences; more than 7.5% were seen once. Sequencing input: whole blood. Receptors were obtained from an adult who was a healthcare worker with PCR-confirmed SARS-CoV-2 infection or an uninfected control (not recorded which). CDR3s include the opening cysteine and the closing phenylalanine or tryptophan. A D gene is named only where the DNA matches it firmly. Clone size is given for some rows only: seen once, a few or many times, or a class if the clone is expanded.

V gene	clone size	J gene	D gene	CDR3 protein	CDR3 DNA
TRBV6-1	many	TRBJ1-1	TRBD1	CASSAGGIMNTEAFF	TGTGCCAGCAGTGCAGGGGGGATCATGAACACTGAAGCTTTCTTT
TRBV11-2	few	TRBJ2-2	TRBD2	CASRASGNTGELFF	TGTGCCAGTCGAGCTAGCGGGAACACCGGGGAGCTGTTTTTT
TRBV5-1	few	TRBJ2-7	TRBD1	CASRIGTEGYEQYF	TGCGCCAGCAGAATCGGGACAGAGGGCTACGAGCAGTACTTC
TRBV4-2	many	TRBJ1-4	TRBD1	CASNMGQGNEKLFF	TGTGCCAGCAATATGGGACAGGGGAATGAAAAACTGTTTTTT
TRBV20-1	once	TRBJ2-1	-	CSARPYNEQFF	TGCAGCGCCAGACCTTACAATGAGCAGTTCTTC
TRBV7-8	many	TRBJ2-3	-	CASSLWRTPTDTQYF	TGTGCCAGCAGTCTTTGGCGGACCCCCACAGATACGCAGTATTTT
TRBV11-2	-	TRBJ2-5	-	CASSRAGLLETQYF	TGTGCCAGCAGCCGGGCAGGACTCCTCGAGACCCAGTACTTC
TRBV28	few	TRBJ2-1	-	CASGGVSYNEQFF	TGTGCCAGCGGTGGGGTTTCCTACAATGAGCAGTTCTTC
TRBV28	-	TRBJ2-1	TRBD2	CASSYAPLAVTYNEQFF	TGTGCCAGCAGCTACGCCCCCCTAGCGGTTACCTACAATGAGCAGTTCTTC
TRBV20-1	few	TRBJ2-1	TRBD2	CSARETSGIDPYNEQFF	TGCAGTGCTAGAGAGACTAGCGGGATAGACCCTTACAATGAGCAGTTCTTC
TRBV7-9	-	TRBJ2-1	TRBD2	CASSLPLAGALNEQFF	TGTGCCAGCAGCTTACCACTAGCGGGAGCCTTGAATGAGCAGTTCTTC
TRBV12-3/TRBV12-4	many	TRBJ1-5	TRBD1	CASSTGTGVNQPQHF	TGTGCCAGCAGTACCGGGACAGGTGTTAATCAGCCCCAGCATTTT
TRBV20-1	many	TRBJ2-7	-	CSARDRAAYSSYEQYF	TGCAGTGCTAGAGATCGGGCAGCGTATAGCTCCTACGAGCAGTACTTC
TRBV28	many	TRBJ2-1	TRBD1	CASSPDRVGNEQFF	TGTGCCAGCAGTCCGGACAGGGTAGGCAATGAGCAGTTCTTC
TRBV20-1	many	TRBJ2-5	TRBD2	CSASGASGPSTQYF	TGCAGTGCTTCTGGAGCTAGCGGGCCCTCGACCCAGTACTTC
TRBV6-6	many	TRBJ2-7	-	CASRPSSYEQYF	TGTGCCAGCAGACCGTCCTCCTACGAGCAGTACTTC
TRBV6-5	many	TRBJ1-4	TRBD1	CASSDRMTGKLFF	TGTGCCAGCAGTGACCGCATGACAGGGAAACTGTTTTTT
TRBV28	few	TRBJ2-2	-	CASSMGAGRNTGELFF	TGTGCCAGCAGTATGGGTGCAGGGAGGAACACCGGGGAGCTGTTTTTT
TRBV20-1	many	TRBJ2-1	-	CSARNWLGKTNNEQFF	TGCAGTGCTAGAAACTGGCTAGGGAAGACTAACAATGAGCAGTTCTTC
TRBV7-6	-	TRBJ2-5	TRBD2	CASRPTGGGNGETQYF	TGTGCCAGCAGACCCACCGGGGGAGGGAACGGCGAGACCCAGTACTTC
TRBV10-3	-	TRBJ2-7	TRBD2	CAISGSGSASFTYEQYF	TGTGCCATCAGTGGAAGCGGGAGTGCCTCCTTCACCTACGAGCAGTACTTC
TRBV6-1	many	TRBJ2-1	TRBD2	CASIPTRSGLAGYNEQFF	TGTGCCAGCATACCGACTAGGAGTGGACTAGCGGGATACAATGAGCAGTTCTTC
TRBV20-1	many	TRBJ2-3	TRBD2	CSARDGGLIEDTQYF	TGCAGTGCTAGAGATGGGGGACTAATCGAAGATACGCAGTATTTT
TRBV28	many	TRBJ2-5	-	CASLSTGTETQYF	TGTGCCAGCTTGTCTACAGGGACGGAGACCCAGTACTTC
TRBV4-1	few	TRBJ1-4	TRBD1	CASSQVLSGGIGKLFF	TGCGCCAGCAGCCAAGTGTTGTCAGGGGGTATAGGAAAACTGTTTTTT
TRBV7-9	-	TRBJ1-2	-	CASSLGTAANYGYTF	TGTGCCAGCAGCTTAGGTACAGCGGCTAACTATGGCTACACCTTC
TRBV27	-	TRBJ1-6	-	CASSPPRPTNSPLHF	TGTGCCAGCAGTCCACCTAGGCCGACGAATTCACCCCTCCACTTT
TRBV7-2	many	TRBJ2-5	-	CASSSQGLRLRRQETQYF	TGTGCCAGCAGCTCACAGGGTCTTAGACTCAGACGCCAAGAGACCCAGTACTTC
TRBV5-1	few	TRBJ2-4	TRBD1	CASSNTGTGVNIQYF	TGCGCCAGCAGCAATACCGGGACAGGGGTGAACATTCAGTACTTC
TRBV28	few	TRBJ2-7	-	CASSLRIGADYEQYF	TGTGCCAGCAGTTTAAGAATCGGAGCGGACTACGAGCAGTACTTC
TRBV6-2/TRBV6-3	many	TRBJ1-6	-	CASRYGGRDNSPLHF	TGTGCCAGCAGATACGGCGGCAGAGATAATTCACCCCTCCACTTT
TRBV28	-	TRBJ2-3	-	CATSSGTDTQYF	TGTGCCACCTCGAGTGGAACGGATACGCAGTATTTT
TRBV7-6	-	TRBJ1-3	TRBD1	CASSLGQGTGNTIYF	TGTGCCAGCAGCCTCGGACAGGGGACGGGAAACACCATATATTTT
TRBV15	-	TRBJ1-5	-	CATSRVEGTQPQHF	TGTGCCACCAGCAGAGTGGAAGGCACTCAGCCCCAGCATTTT
TRBV12-3/TRBV12-4	many	TRBJ1-1	-	CASNARRGAEAFF	TGTGCCAGCAACGCCCGGAGGGGCGCTGAAGCTTTCTTT
TRBV18	many	TRBJ1-4	TRBD1	CASSPEVEQGAEKLFF	TGTGCCAGCTCACCGGAAGTGGAACAGGGGGCTGAAAAACTGTTTTTT
TRBV10-3	-	TRBJ2-7	-	CAISAGTSSYEQYF	TGTGCCATCAGTGCGGGAACTAGCTCCTACGAGCAGTACTTC
TRBV19	many	TRBJ2-3	-	CASSIVTLTDTQYF	TGTGCCAGTAGTATAGTAACCCTCACAGATACGCAGTATTTT
TRBV5-1	many	TRBJ2-1	TRBD1	CASSPGQGTEQFF	TGCGCCAGCAGCCCTGGACAGGGAACGGAGCAGTTCTTC
TRBV2	many	TRBJ2-1	-	CASSADQSDEQFF	TGTGCCAGCAGTGCGGACCAGAGCGATGAGCAGTTCTTC
TRBV4-2	many	TRBJ2-2	-	CASSQETGLNTGELFF	TGTGCCAGCAGCCAAGAGACGGGACTGAACACCGGGGAGCTGTTTTTT
TRBV4-1	few	TRBJ2-3	-	CASSQVVQSTTDTQYF	TGCGCCAGCAGCCAAGTTGTACAGTCGACCACAGATACGCAGTATTTT
TRBV20-1	-	TRBJ2-7	-	CSARAHPFSSEQYF	TGCAGTGCTAGAGCCCATCCTTTTTCAAGCGAGCAGTACTTC
TRBV18	many	TRBJ2-1	-	CASRQGNEQFF	TGTGCCAGCCGCCAGGGGAATGAGCAGTTCTTC
TRBV6-2/TRBV6-3	many	TRBJ2-7	-	CASSYSDNSYEQYF	TGTGCCAGCAGTTACTCGGACAACTCCTACGAGCAGTACTTC